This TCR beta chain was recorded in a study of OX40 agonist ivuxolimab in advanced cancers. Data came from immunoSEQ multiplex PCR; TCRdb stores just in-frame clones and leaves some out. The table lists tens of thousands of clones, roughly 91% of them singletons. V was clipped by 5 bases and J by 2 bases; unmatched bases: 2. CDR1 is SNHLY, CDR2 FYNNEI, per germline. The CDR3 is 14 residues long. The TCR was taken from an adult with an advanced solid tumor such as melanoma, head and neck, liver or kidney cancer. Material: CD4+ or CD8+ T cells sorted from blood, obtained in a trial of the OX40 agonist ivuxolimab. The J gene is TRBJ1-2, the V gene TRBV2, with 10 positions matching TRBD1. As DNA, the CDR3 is TGTGCCAGCAGTATGACAGGGGGCAACTATGGCTACACCTTC. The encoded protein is CASSMTGGNYGYTF. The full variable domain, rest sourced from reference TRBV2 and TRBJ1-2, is EPEVTQTPSHQVTQMGQEVILRCVPISNHLYFYWYRQILGQKVEFLVSFYNNEISEKSEIFDDQFSVERPDGSNFTLKIRSTKLEDSAMYFCASSMTGGNYGYTFGSGTRLTVV.